The entry below gives a single T cell receptor (beta chain) sequence along with its context. This specimen comes from a study of blood T cell repertoires in COVID-19. At the level of the study: From T cells, B-cell-depleted T cells, or PBMCs came the material, which was cDNA or gDNA.

Libraries were prepared by immunoSEQ multiplex PCR; TCRdb keeps only in-frame clonotypes and omits some of them. The data contain 65,000 to 70,000 clones, 70% to 90% of them seen just once; the ten biggest clones take up more than 15%. The CDR3 sequence is 15 residues long. The V and J ends lost 2 bases and 0 bases respectively, with 9 bases between them. Looked up from germline, CDR1 is LNHDA and CDR2 is SQIVND (reference sequence). Material: peripheral blood. This sequence originates from a woman of 80 years or more with acute or convalescent COVID-19. This rearrangement joins TRBV19 to TRBJ2-3; D possibly corresponds to TRBD1 (5 bases). The CDR3 sequence: CASSILRASTDTQYF. Here the CDR3 DNA reads TGTGCCAGTAGTATACTCAGGGCTAGCACAGATACGCAGTATTTT. The full variable domain, its missing parts supplied by reference TRBV19 and TRBJ2-3, is DGGITQSPKYLFRKEGQNVTLSCEQNLNHDAMYWYRQDPGQGLRLIYYSQIVNDFQKGDIAEGYSVSREKKESFPLTVTSAQKNPTAFYLCASSILRASTDTQYFGPGTRLTVL.